This passage covers 14 T cell receptor beta chains from one sample sequenced in a study of beta chain features in type 1 diabetes. Since all of the isolated RNA was reverse transcribed, expressed TCRB transcripts were what got sequenced. Repertoires were generated with immunoSEQ multiplex PCR, while TCRdb's copy carries only in-frame clones and drops some. The table has 450,000 or so clones, more than 9.5% seen once. Specimen: naive CD4+ T cells from blood. These receptors all come from a young woman in good health.

This chain uses TRBV5-1 with TRBJ2-3, with 11 positions matching TRBD2. The CDR3 extends over 17 amino acids. The J segment lost 4 bases and the V segment lost 0 bases, leaving 7 bases of the junction unmatched. Per germline, CDR1 SGHRS and CDR2 YFSETQ. The CDR3 bases are TGCGCCAGCAGCTTGGTCCTAGCGGGAGGTGGCGCAGATACGCAGTATTTT. Amino acids: CASSLVLAGGGADTQYF.

This chain connects TRBV2 to TRBJ2-2; the match to TRBD1 covers 8 bases. Germline CDR1 is SNHLY and CDR2 is FYNNEI. V was pared by 8 bases and J by 5 bases, with 7 bases of the junction left unmatched. This CDR3 is 14 amino acids long. Here the CDR3 DNA reads TGTGCCAGCCGGACAGGGAGGAAGACCGGGGAGCTGTTTTTT. This codes for CASRTGRKTGELFF.

The table lists this clone with a few counts. The chain combines TRBV7-9 with TRBJ2-2; a possible D gene is TRBD2 (5 bases). The length of the CDR3 is 13 residues. Deletions cut 5 bases from V and 7 bases from J, with 11 bases between. The germline gives CDR1 SEHNR, CDR2 FQNEAQ (reference sequence). The CDR3 reads CASSLLEGGELFF. The CDR3 DNA follows: TGTGCCAGCAGCCTGCTCGAGGGCGGGGAGCTGTTTTTT.

This rearrangement joins TRBV28 to TRBJ2-5, with D unclear. This CDR3 is built from 16 residues. Trimming pared 2 bases from V and 1 base from J, leaving 14 bases between. Per the germline V gene, CDR1 is MDHEN and CDR2 is SYDVKM. CDR3 DNA: TGTGCCAGCAGTTTAGGTTCGGCGAAAGGCCAAGAGACCCAGTACTTC. Amino acids: CASSLGSAKGQETQYF.

This clone was counted only a few times. This CDR3 reads CASSQETPPVDTQYF. In nucleotides, the CDR3 is TGCGCCAGCAGCCAAGAAACTCCGCCCGTCGATACGCAGTATTTT. V usage is TRBV4-3 and J usage is TRBJ2-3; D ambiguous. V was cut by 0 bases and J by 6 bases, with 13 bases left in between. The CDR3 is 15 amino acids. The germline V gene has CDR1 LGHNA and CDR2 YSLEER.

This clone was seen a few times. The chain couples TRBV15 to TRBJ2-7, with D uncertain. The CDR3 runs to 13 residues. Germline loops: CDR1 LNHNV, CDR2 YYDKDF (reference sequence). The V gene lost 1 base and the J gene lost 3 bases, with 7 bases spanning the gap. CDR3 nucleotides: TGTGCCACCAGCAGAGTTTCAGGCTACGAGCAGTACTTC. Residues: CATSRVSGYEQYF.

The genes are TRBV27 and TRBJ1-1; no reliable D call. V was pared by 5 bases and J by 10 bases, with 17 bases between. The CDR3 is 13 amino acids. Germline-derived CDR1 and CDR2 are MNHEY and SMNVEV (reference sequence). CDR3 region: CASSRTVVDGAFF. Here the CDR3 DNA reads TGTGCCAGCAGTCGTACGGTTGTGGATGGAGCTTTCTTT.

The V call is TRBV5-1, the J call TRBJ1-5, with D possibly TRBD1 on 6 matching bases. The CDR3 sequence is 14 residues long. Germline CDR1 reads SGHRS; CDR2 reads YFSETQ. The V end was cut by 0 bases, the J end by 5 bases, with 9 bases between. CDR3 amino acids: CASSLDRADQPQHF. The CDR3 DNA follows: TGCGCCAGCAGCTTGGACAGGGCCGATCAGCCCCAGCATTTT.

The chain links TRBV5-1 to TRBJ2-3; a weak D match, TRBD2 (5 bases). CDR3 length equals 17 residues. V was cut by 0 bases and J by 1 base, with 15 bases left in between. Germline V gene data show CDR1 as SGHRS and CDR2 as YFSETQ. CDR3 protein: CASSLAEGVEGTDTQYF. DNA for the CDR3: TGCGCCAGCAGCTTGGCCGAAGGTGTGGAGGGCACAGATACGCAGTATTTT.

V gene TRBV4-2 combines with J gene TRBJ2-7, with D hard to call. Trimming took off 1 base at V and 2 bases at J, with 15 bases between the two ends. CDR3 size: 16 residues. Germline V CDR1 and CDR2: LGHNA, YNFKEQ. CDR3 sequence reads: CASSQGSERSTYEQYF. DNA for the CDR3: TGTGCCAGCAGCCAAGGGAGTGAAAGAAGTACCTACGAGCAGTACTTC.

This clone was found a few times. The V and J genes are TRBV19 and TRBJ2-1; the match to TRBD2 covers 13 bases. CDR3 length: 16 residues. In germline, CDR1 is LNHDA, CDR2 SQIVND (reference sequence). J was trimmed by 2 bases and V by 10 bases; bases with no gene match: 8. The CDR3 region is CATSSGLAGTYNEQFF. CDR3 DNA: TGTGCCACCTCCTCGGGACTAGCGGGGACCTACAATGAGCAGTTCTTC.

This clone came up a few times. The gene calls are TRBV7-2 and TRBJ1-4; D gene unclear. Trimming left V 0 bases short and J 8 bases short, with 7 bases between. The CDR3 covers 13 residues. Germline V lookup: CDR1 SGHTA, CDR2 FQGNSA. In DNA, the CDR3 is TGTGCCAGCAGCTTAGCGACGGTGGAAAAACTGTTTTTT. Translated, it gives CASSLATVEKLFF.

The rearrangement links TRBV29-1 to TRBJ1-1; maybe TRBD1 (6 bases). Germline assignment: CDR1 SQVTM and CDR2 ANQGSEA. V gave up 6 bases and J gave up 4 bases, with 15 bases separating them. The CDR3 has 13 amino acids. CDR3 region: CSVGVEGGTEAFF. CDR3 sequence (DNA): TGCAGCGTCGGGGTTGAAGGGGGCACTGAAGCTTTCTTT.

The V gene is TRBV1, the J gene TRBJ1-1; TRBD1 is taken as the D call from the table, unchecked against the DNA. TRBV1 is annotated as a pseudogene. The CDR3 has 16 residues. The CDR3 is CTSSPQYNFPCTEAFF. DNA of the CDR3: TGCACCAGCAGCCCACAATACAATTTTCCGTGCACTGAAGCTTTCTTT.